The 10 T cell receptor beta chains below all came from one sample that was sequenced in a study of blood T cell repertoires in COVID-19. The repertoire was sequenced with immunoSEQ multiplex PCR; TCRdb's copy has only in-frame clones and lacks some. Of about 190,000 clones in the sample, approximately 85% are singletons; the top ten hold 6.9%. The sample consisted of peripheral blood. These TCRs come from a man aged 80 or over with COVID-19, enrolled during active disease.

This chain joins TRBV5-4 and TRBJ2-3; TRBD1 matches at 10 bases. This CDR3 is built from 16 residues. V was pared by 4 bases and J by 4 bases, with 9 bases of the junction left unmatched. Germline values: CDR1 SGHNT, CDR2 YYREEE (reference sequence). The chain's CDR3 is CASSARSGTGADTQYF. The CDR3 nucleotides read TGTGCCAGCAGCGCCAGGTCCGGGACAGGGGCAGATACGCAGTATTTT.

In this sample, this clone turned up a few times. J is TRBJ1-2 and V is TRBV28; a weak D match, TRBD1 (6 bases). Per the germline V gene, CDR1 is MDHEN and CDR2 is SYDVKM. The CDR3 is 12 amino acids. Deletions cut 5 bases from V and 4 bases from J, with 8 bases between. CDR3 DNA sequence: TGTGCCAGCAGTAGGGGGTTCTATGGCTACACCTTC. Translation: CASSRGFYGYTF.

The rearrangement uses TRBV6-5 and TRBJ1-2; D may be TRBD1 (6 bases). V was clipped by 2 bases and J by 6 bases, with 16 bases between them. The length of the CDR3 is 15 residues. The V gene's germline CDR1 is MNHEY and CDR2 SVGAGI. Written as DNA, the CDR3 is TGTGCCAGCAGTTACACCAGGGGACCAAAGGATGGCTACACCTTC. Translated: CASSYTRGPKDGYTF.

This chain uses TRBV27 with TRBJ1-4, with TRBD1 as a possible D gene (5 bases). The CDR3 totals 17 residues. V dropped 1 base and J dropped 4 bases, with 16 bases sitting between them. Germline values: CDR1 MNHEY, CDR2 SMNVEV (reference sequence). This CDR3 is CASSLLPGTGFNEKLFF. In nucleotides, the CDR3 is TGTGCCAGCAGTTTATTACCGGGGACTGGGTTTAATGAAAAACTGTTTTTT.

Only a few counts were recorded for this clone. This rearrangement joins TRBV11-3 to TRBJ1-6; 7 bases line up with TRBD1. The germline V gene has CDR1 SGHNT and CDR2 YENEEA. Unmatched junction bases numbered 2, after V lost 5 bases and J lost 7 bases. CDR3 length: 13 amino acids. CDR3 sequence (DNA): TGTGCCAGCAGCCGAGGGGGCAATTCACCCCTCCACTTT. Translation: CASSRGGNSPLHF. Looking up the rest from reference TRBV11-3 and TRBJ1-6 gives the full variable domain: EAGVVQSPRYKIIEKKQPVAFWCNPISGHNTLYWYLQNLGQGPELLIRYENEEAVDDSQLPKDRFSAERLKGVDSTLKIQPAELGDSAVYLCASSRGGNSPLHFGNGTRLTVT.

The CDR3 region is CASSARFTGYEQYF. The CDR3 bases are TGTGCCAGCAGCGCGCGGTTTACAGGGTACGAGCAGTACTTC. The chain links TRBV7-2 to TRBJ2-7; D may be TRBD1 (6 bases). The germline CDR1 and CDR2 sequences are SGHTA and FQGNSA. This CDR3 spans 14 amino acids. Deletions cut 5 bases from V and 4 bases from J, with 15 bases between. Using reference TRBV7-2 and TRBJ2-7 for the parts outside the CDR3, the full variable domain is GAGVSQSPSNKVTEKGKDVELRCDPISGHTALYWYRQSLGQGLEFLIYFQGNSAPDKSGLPSDRFSAERTGGSVSTLTIQRTQQEDSAVYLCASSARFTGYEQYFGPGTRLTVT.

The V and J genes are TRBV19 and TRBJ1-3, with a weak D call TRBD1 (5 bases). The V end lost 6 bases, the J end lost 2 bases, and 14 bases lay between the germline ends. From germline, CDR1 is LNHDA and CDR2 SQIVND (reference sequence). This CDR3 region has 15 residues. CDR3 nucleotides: TGTGCCAGTAGCCAGACGACAGCTCCTGGAAACACCATATATTTT. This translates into CASSQTTAPGNTIYF.

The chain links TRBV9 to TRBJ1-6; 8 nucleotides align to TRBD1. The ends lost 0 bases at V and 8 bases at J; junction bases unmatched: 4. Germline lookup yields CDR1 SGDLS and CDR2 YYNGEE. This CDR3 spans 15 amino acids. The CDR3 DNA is TGTGCCAGCAGCGTAGGACAGGGGAATGATTCACCCCTCCACTTT. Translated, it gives CASSVGQGNDSPLHF.

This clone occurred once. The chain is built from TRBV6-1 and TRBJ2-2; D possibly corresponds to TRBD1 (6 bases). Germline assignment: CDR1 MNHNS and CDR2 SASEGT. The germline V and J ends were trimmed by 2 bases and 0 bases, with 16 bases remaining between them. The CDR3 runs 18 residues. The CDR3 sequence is CASSEMVPGVSNTGELFF. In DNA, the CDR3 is TGTGCCAGCAGTGAAATGGTCCCAGGGGTTTCGAACACCGGGGAGCTGTTTTTT.

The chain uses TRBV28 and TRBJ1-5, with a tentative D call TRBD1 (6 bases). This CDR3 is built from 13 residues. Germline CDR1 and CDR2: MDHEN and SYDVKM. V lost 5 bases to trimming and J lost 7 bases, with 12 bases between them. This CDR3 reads CASSPQQGQPQHF. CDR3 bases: TGTGCCAGCAGTCCGCAACAGGGCCAGCCCCAGCATTTT.